One and the same sample provided the 5 T cell receptor beta chains below, sequenced in a study of beta chain features in type 1 diabetes. Expressed TCRB transcripts got sequenced, as all isolated RNA was reverse transcribed. Data came from immunoSEQ multiplex PCR; TCRdb stores just in-frame clones and leaves some out. The table lists 900,000 or so clones, about a sixth of them singletons. Sequencing was performed on naive CD4+ T cells from blood. These TCRs come from a woman younger than 30 in good health.

Only a few counts were recorded for this clone. V is TRBV7-9 and J is TRBJ2-1; weak D call: TRBD2 (5 bases). The CDR3 length is 15 residues. The V end lost 5 bases, the J end lost 3 bases, and 14 bases lay between the germline ends. CDR1 SEHNR and CDR2 FQNEAQ come from the germline V gene (reference sequence). The CDR3 loop is CASSPTRVDYNEQFF. In DNA, the CDR3 is TGTGCCAGCAGCCCTACGAGGGTGGACTACAATGAGCAGTTCTTC. The full variable domain, in which reference TRBV7-9 and TRBJ2-1 provide the parts outside the CDR3, is DTGVSQNPRHKITKRGQNVTFRCDPISEHNRLYWYRQTLGQGPEFLTYFQNEAQLEKSRLLSDRFSAERPKGSFSTLEIQRTEQGDSAMYLCASSPTRVDYNEQFFGPGTRLTVL.

The J gene is TRBJ2-7, the V gene TRBV18; no clear D. The CDR3 totals 15 residues. The germline CDR1 and CDR2 sequences are KGHSH and LQKENI. Trimming pared 4 bases from V and 5 bases from J, leaving 18 bases between. The CDR3: CASSQFEEESDEQYF. The CDR3 DNA reads TGTGCCAGCTCACAGTTCGAGGAAGAATCCGACGAGCAGTACTTC. Supplemented by reference TRBV18 and TRBJ2-7, the full variable domain reads NAGVMQNPRHLVRRRGQEARLRCSPMKGHSHVYWYRQLPEEGLKFMVYLQKENIIDESGMPKERFSAEFPKEGPSILRIQQVVRGDSAAYFCASSQFEEESDEQYFGPGTRLTVT.

This clone has a handful of counts. The rearrangement uses TRBV4-2 and TRBJ2-2, with no clear D. Trimming pared 4 bases from V and 6 bases from J, leaving 9 bases between. Germline V lookup: CDR1 LGHNA, CDR2 YNFKEQ. This CDR3 is 13 amino acids long. This CDR3 reads CASSPKFAGELFF. CDR3 DNA: TGTGCCAGCAGCCCCAAGTTTGCCGGGGAGCTGTTTTTT.

Only a few counts were recorded for this clone. The same CDR3 is also encoded by other DNA sequences in this sample. The chain is built from TRBV19 and TRBJ2-3; the D gene could be TRBD1 or TRBD2 (5 bases each). This CDR3 has 14 residues. V lost 3 bases and J lost 1, with 8 bases in between. Germline values: CDR1 LNHDA, CDR2 SQIVND (reference sequence). The CDR3 spells CASSIGAGTDTQYF. CDR3 coding DNA: TGTGCCAGTAGTATCGGGGCTGGCACAGATACGCAGTATTTT.

This clone was counted a few times. The rearrangement joins TRBV4-1 to TRBJ1-5; D is uncertain. Trimming removed 2 bases from V and 0 bases from J, with 11 bases in between. Per germline, CDR1 MGHRA and CDR2 YSYEKL. This CDR3 has 16 amino acids. The CDR3 loop reads CASSQQHAGSNQPQHF. DNA of the CDR3: TGCGCCAGCAGCCAACAACATGCAGGTAGCAATCAGCCCCAGCATTTT.